The present T cell receptor (beta chain) was sequenced within a study of cytomegalovirus exposure and HLA in healthy donors. Study findings and constraints: Most TCR sequences proved rare, with some public TCRs found in many donors. The listing of 150 to 200 TCR beta chains classed them as cytomegalovirus-associated.

It was the approximately 130-subject validation cohort, separate from the approximately 670-subject first cohort, to which the donors belonged. Data came from immunoSEQ multiplex PCR; TCRdb stores just in-frame clones and leaves some out. The table includes around 150,000 clones, 96% detected once. Points on this clone: Its specificity is unknown.

The germline gives CDR1 SGHTA, CDR2 FQGNSA. V was pared by 6 bases and J by 5 bases, with 17 bases between. The CDR3 contains 15 residues. The V call is TRBV7-2, the J call TRBJ2-1; D possibly corresponds to TRBD1 (6 bases). Material for sequencing was PBMCs. This clonotype originated in a woman aged 18-35 years in good health and CMV-seronegative. The CDR3 sequence: CASRPQGLGHNEQFF. The CDR3 region has the DNA TGTGCCAGCAGACCACAGGGTTTGGGCCACAATGAGCAGTTCTTC.